This T cell receptor (beta chain) was identified in a study of PD-1 blockade in classical Hodgkin lymphoma. Findings and caveats of the study: Later analyses included only patients treated at least 1 year post-ASCT. Repertoire difference causes, possibly disease activity or prior therapy, remain undefined. Reported findings placed baseline TCR diversity lower in newly diagnosed patients (compared with healthy donors). Prior to therapy, complete responders displayed diversity much like that of newly diagnosed patients.

Time point meaning: cycle 4 day 1 (C4D1), after less than seven weeks of nivolumab. With no exception, relapse followed autologous stem cell transplantation in all patients, and brentuximab vedotin exposure varied. Magnetic negative selection was used to purify CD4+ T cells from thawed PBMCs. CDR3 length: 12 residues. The V end lost 3 bases, the J end lost 4 bases, and 6 bases lay between the germline ends. Per germline, CDR1 MDHEN and CDR2 SYDVKM. Assay used: immunoSEQ multiplex PCR; TCRdb lists only in-frame clones, some missing. The sample lists about 13,000 clones; just under 85% were seen once. In regard to this clone: Its antigen remains unidentified.

The clonotype comes from a human donor with classical Hodgkin lymphoma. The sample was CD4+ T cells from blood, taken before the fourth cycle of nivolumab. This chain connects TRBV28 to TRBJ1-2; D ambiguous. The CDR3 region is CASSFRSYGYTF. Written as DNA, the CDR3 is TGTGCCAGCAGTTTCCGATCCTATGGCTACACCTTC.